This TCR beta chain was found in a study of cytomegalovirus exposure and HLA in healthy donors. Study information: Out of approximately 400 genotyped donors, approximately 84% belonged to the Caucasian-associated ancestry cluster.

Study-level points and caveats: A later analysis by the authors found several of the most significant clusters apparently linked to common viral pathogens. Immune exposure information available was restricted to CMV serostatus. Some highly shared sequence variants likely arose as a pipeline artifact.

This CDR3 comprises 13 residues. V dropped 2 bases and J dropped 4; count of bases not matched to a gene: 1. CDR1 and CDR2 (germline): GTSNPN, SVGIG (reference sequence). On this clone: What it binds is unknown.

Primers included in the PCR were 60 Vbeta and 13 Jbeta primers. Using immunoSEQ multiplex PCR, the repertoire was profiled, and TCRdb retains in-frame clones only, with some absent. This sample's table has around 75,000 clones. The gene calls are TRBV30 and TRBJ2-2; 7 nucleotides align to TRBD1. The source of this sequence is a man aged 45 to 65 in good health and CMV-seropositive. What was sequenced was PBMCs. The CDR3 DNA follows: TGTGCCTGGAGTTGGGACAGCACCGGGGAGCTGTTTTTT. This sequence encodes CAWSWDSTGELFF.